This TCR beta chain was retrieved from a study of post-analysis software for immune sequencing data. Study-level points and caveats: Five or six TRBV segments (TRBV5-6, TRBV5-1 and TRBV20-1 among them) occurred more frequently in patients than in controls.

This clonotype appeared many times. What it recognizes is unknown. Germline V gene lookup returns CDR1 SGHVS and CDR2 FQNEAQ. V was clipped by 5 bases and J by 4 bases, with 15 bases between them. This CDR3 is built from 15 residues. TCR beta libraries were prepared from cDNA with unique molecular identifiers. Using its own MiXCR run on the PCR reads, TCRdb lists one record per CDR3 protein. The sample comprises approximately 770,000 distinct CDR3 sequences, about 45% of which are singletons, and roughly 5% rests with the top ten. The receptor comes from a girl between 10 and 17 years old with multiple sclerosis. Sequenced sample: blood. The chain joins TRBV7-8 to TRBJ1-5; maybe TRBD1 (5 bases). The CDR3 reads CASSLSTRENQPQHF. In DNA form, the CDR3 reads TGTGCCAGCAGCCTCTCCACCAGGGAAAATCAGCCCCAGCATTTT.